This entry is about one TCR beta chain. This entry comes from a study of OX40 agonist ivuxolimab in advanced cancers. Study at large: Patients were infused with ivuxolimab every 2 weeks at 0.01 to 10 mg/kg. Under the entry rules, prior anti-PD-1, anti-PD-L1 or anti-CTLA-4 therapy was allowed, and roughly 41% had some.

CDR1 and CDR2 from the germline V gene are MDHEN and SYDVKM. The CDR3 length is 17 residues. Sequencing used immunoSEQ multiplex PCR; TCRdb keeps in-frame clones, though not all of them. The sample has about 120,000 clones, approximately 92% seen once. The source of this sequence is an adult with an advanced solid tumor such as melanoma, head and neck, liver or kidney cancer. The V and J genes are TRBV28 and TRBJ2-5, with a possible D match to TRBD2 (5 bases). The closer fit of TRBJ2-7 to the DNA end suggests the J call may be wrong. The sequenced sample was CD4+ or CD8+ T cells sorted from blood, obtained in a trial of the OX40 agonist ivuxolimab. The CDR3 bases are TGTGCCAGCACCGGATCCTCTGGGCAGCTCCACGGGGACGAGCAGTACTTC. It is translated as CASTGSSGQLHGDEQYF.